These 11 T cell receptor beta chains were all obtained from the same sample, sequenced in a study of early T cells in non-severe SARS-CoV-2 infection. TCRdb called the 5' RACE reads again in MiXCR, with one record for every CDR3 protein. The sample consists of under 85,000 distinct CDR3 sequences, approximately 13% of them appearing once. Sequencing used whole blood. All receptors derive from an adult who was a healthcare worker with PCR-confirmed SARS-CoV-2 infection or an uninfected control (not recorded which).

CDR3 amino acids: CASSDSNEQFF. CDR3 in DNA: TGCGCCAGCAGTGATAGCAATGAGCAGTTCTTC. This sequence joins TRBV10-1 and TRBJ2-1; unclear D gene. V was clipped by 3 bases and J by 6 bases, with 3 bases between them. Germline-derived CDR1 and CDR2 are WNHNN and SYGVQD (reference sequence). This CDR3 comprises 11 residues.

Details on this clonotype: One base away lies a much larger clone, so this may be a sequencing read error. CDR3 protein: CASSPRLAGVYEQYF. The DNA of the CDR3 is TGCGCCAGCAGCCCCAGACTAGCGGGGGTCTACGAGCAGTACTTC. This sequence joins TRBV5-1 and TRBJ2-7, with 12 nucleotides matching TRBD2. The germline gives CDR1 SGHRS, CDR2 YFSETQ. There are 15 residues in the CDR3. The ends lost 4 bases at V and 3 bases at J; junction bases unmatched: 5.

This clonotype was counted between two and nine times. The rearrangement uses TRBV5-4 and TRBJ1-6, with D possibly being TRBD1 (6 bases). This CDR3 spans 13 amino acids. V was trimmed by 0 bases and J by 10 bases, leaving 8 bases between them. Germline-derived CDR1 and CDR2 are SGHNT and YYREEE (reference sequence). CDR3 in amino acids: CASSLDRDSPLHF. DNA of the CDR3: TGTGCCAGCAGCTTGGACAGGGACTCACCCCTCCACTTT.

The chain is built from TRBV7-3 and TRBJ2-2; 8 bases map to TRBD2. After removal of 5 bases from V and 7 bases from J, the junction contained 12 bases not matched to a gene. Looked up from germline, CDR1 is SGHTA and CDR2 is FQGTGA. CDR3 size: 16 residues. CDR3 DNA: TGTGCCAGCAGCCCCCAAGGAGCGGGGGTATTCGGGGAGCTGTTTTTT. Its protein product is CASSPQGAGVFGELFF.

This clonotype has ten or more counts. This chain links TRBV7-9 with TRBJ1-1, with unresolved D. There are 15 residues in the CDR3. Trimming took off 1 base at V and 3 bases at J, with 12 bases between the two ends. The V gene's germline CDR1 is SEHNR and CDR2 FQNEAQ (reference sequence). The CDR3 reads CASSLGGSLYTEAFF. CDR3 sequence (DNA): TGTGCCAGCAGCTTAGGCGGATCCTTGTACACTGAAGCTTTCTTT.

This clonotype came up many times. This chain links TRBV12-3 or TRBV12-4 with TRBJ2-1; D gene unclear. This CDR3 spans 16 amino acids. V lost 4 bases and J 0 bases, leaving 13 bases between the germline ends. In DNA form, the CDR3 reads TGTGCCAGCAGTTCTTTGGACCGCTCCTCCTACAATGAGCAGTTCTTC. Encoded protein: CASSSLDRSSYNEQFF.

This clonotype turned up a few times. This chain uses TRBV6-1 with TRBJ2-1; 11 bases line up with TRBD2. This CDR3 is built from 15 residues. With V trimmed by 6 bases and J by 10 bases, 11 bases remained unmatched. Per germline, CDR1 MNHNS and CDR2 SASEGT. The CDR3 is CASRYTSGSRGEQFF. The CDR3 DNA reads as TGTGCCAGCAGGTATACTAGCGGGAGCCGGGGGGAGCAGTTCTTC.

The CDR3 DNA reads as TGTGCCAGCAGCTTACTTCGCGGGAGGTCCTACAATGAGCAGTTCTTC. This sequence encodes CASSLLRGRSYNEQFF. J is TRBJ2-1 and V is TRBV11-2; 8 bases line up with TRBD2. This CDR3 comprises 16 residues. CDR1 is SGHAT, CDR2 FQNNGV, per germline. J gave up 1 base and V 2 bases, and 4 bases lay outside the gene matches.

The chain recombines TRBV5-6 with TRBJ2-5; tentative D call: TRBD1 (5 bases). Looked up from germline, CDR1 is SGHDT and CDR2 is YYEEEE. The CDR3 spans 14 residues. Trimming took off 3 bases at V and 2 bases at J, with 11 bases between the two ends. CDR3 residues: CASSSDTFQETQYF. The CDR3 nucleotides read TGTGCCAGCAGCTCGGACACCTTTCAAGAGACCCAGTACTTC.

This clonotype has a count of ten or more. The J gene is TRBJ2-1, the V gene TRBV7-6; 8 nucleotides agree with TRBD1. Looked up from germline, CDR1 is SGHVS and CDR2 is FNYEAQ. V gave up 3 bases and J gave up 5 bases; unmatched junction bases: 3. CDR3 length equals 14 residues. CDR3: CASSLWTGHNEQFF. Written as DNA, the CDR3 is TGTGCCAGCAGCTTGTGGACAGGGCACAATGAGCAGTTCTTC. The full variable domain, rest sourced from reference TRBV7-6 and TRBJ2-1, is GAGVSQSPRYKVTKRGQDVALRCDPISGHVSLYWYRQALGQGPEFLTYFNYEAQQDKSGLPNDRFSAERPEGSISTLTIQRTEQRDSAMYRCASSLWTGHNEQFFGPGTRLTVL.

At least ten counts were recorded for this clonotype. V gene TRBV7-9 combines with J gene TRBJ2-1; 10 bases agree with TRBD2. The V and J ends lost 5 bases and 8 bases, in that order; junction bases with no gene match: 12. The V gene's germline CDR1 is SEHNR and CDR2 FQNEAQ (reference sequence). CDR3 length: 16 residues. The CDR3 here is CASSPRQRGGIDEQFF. CDR3 bases: TGTGCCAGCAGCCCCCGTCAGCGGGGGGGCATCGATGAGCAGTTCTTC.